The source of this T cell receptor beta chain is a study of blood T cell repertoires in COVID-19. The wider study: There were acute and convalescent COVID-19 samples, and they came from the United States, Italy and Spain. PBMCs, B-cell-depleted T cells, or T cells were the source of the cDNA or gDNA that made up the material.

Per the study methods: Quantification of nucleated cells was approximated via reference gene primer amplification. Libraries were prepared by immunoSEQ multiplex PCR; TCRdb keeps only in-frame clonotypes and omits some of them. Clone size and the V and J calls come from that table; the DNA yielded D and trimming. The sample lists a few hundred thousand clones; 85% were seen once. This clone appeared a few times. The CDR3 consists of 12 residues. In germline, CDR1 is SGHDT, CDR2 YYEEEE. Trimming took off 4 bases at V and 5 bases at J, with 7 bases between the two ends. The sample consisted of peripheral blood. The chain combines TRBV5-6 with TRBJ1-5; perhaps TRBD1 as D (5 bases). The TCR originated in a woman between 18 and 29 years old with acute or convalescent COVID-19. The CDR3 spells CASSAGDQPQHF. The CDR3 DNA follows: TGTGCCAGCAGCGCGGGGGATCAGCCCCAGCATTTT.